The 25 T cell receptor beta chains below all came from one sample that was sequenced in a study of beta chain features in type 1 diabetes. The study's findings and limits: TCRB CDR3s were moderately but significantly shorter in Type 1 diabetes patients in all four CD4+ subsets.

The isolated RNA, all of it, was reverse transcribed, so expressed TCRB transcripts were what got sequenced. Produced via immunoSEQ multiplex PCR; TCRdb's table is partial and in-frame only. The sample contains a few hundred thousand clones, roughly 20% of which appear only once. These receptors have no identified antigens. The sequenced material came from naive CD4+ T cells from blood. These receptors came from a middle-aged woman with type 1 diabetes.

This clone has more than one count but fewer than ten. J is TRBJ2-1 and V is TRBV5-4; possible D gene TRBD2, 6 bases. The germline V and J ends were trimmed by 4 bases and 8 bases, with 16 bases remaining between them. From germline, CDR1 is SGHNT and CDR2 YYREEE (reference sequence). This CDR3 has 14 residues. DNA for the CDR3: TGTGCCAGCAGCCGGGACTGGCGGTCGGATGAGCAGTTCTTC. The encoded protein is CASSRDWRSDEQFF.

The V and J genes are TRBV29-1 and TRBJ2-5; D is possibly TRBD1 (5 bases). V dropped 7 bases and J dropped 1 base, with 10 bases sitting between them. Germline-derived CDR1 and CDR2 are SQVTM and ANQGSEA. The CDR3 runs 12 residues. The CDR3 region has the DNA TGCAGCGACCGACAGCCCCAAGAGACCCAGTACTTC. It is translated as CSDRQPQETQYF.

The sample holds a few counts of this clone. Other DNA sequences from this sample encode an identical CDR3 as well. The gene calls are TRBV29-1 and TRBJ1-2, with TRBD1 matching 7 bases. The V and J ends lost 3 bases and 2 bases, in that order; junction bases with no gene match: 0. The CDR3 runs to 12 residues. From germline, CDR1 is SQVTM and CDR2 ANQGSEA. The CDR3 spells CSVEDRNYGYTF. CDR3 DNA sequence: TGCAGCGTTGAGGACAGGAACTATGGCTACACCTTC.

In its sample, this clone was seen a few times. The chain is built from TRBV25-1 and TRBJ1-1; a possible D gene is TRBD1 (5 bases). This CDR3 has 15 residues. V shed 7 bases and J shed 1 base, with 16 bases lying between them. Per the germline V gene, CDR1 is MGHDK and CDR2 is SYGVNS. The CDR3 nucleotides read TGTGCCAGCATCCATGGGTGGGGGGGGAACACTGAAGCTTTCTTT. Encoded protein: CASIHGWGGNTEAFF.

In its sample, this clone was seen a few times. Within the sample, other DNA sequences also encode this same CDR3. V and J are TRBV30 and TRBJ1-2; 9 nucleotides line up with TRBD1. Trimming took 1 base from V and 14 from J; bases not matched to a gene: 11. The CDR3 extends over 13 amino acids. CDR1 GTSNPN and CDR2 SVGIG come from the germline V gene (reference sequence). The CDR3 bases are TGTGCCTGGAGTGGAGGAGACAGGGGGGGCCGGACCTTC. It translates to CAWSGGDRGGRTF.

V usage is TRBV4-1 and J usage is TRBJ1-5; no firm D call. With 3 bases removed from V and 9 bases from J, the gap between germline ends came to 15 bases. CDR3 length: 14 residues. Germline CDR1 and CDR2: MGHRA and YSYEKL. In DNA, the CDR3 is TGCGCCAGCAGCCAGACTGACGGCCCCAGGCCCCAGCATTTT. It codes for CASSQTDGPRPQHF.

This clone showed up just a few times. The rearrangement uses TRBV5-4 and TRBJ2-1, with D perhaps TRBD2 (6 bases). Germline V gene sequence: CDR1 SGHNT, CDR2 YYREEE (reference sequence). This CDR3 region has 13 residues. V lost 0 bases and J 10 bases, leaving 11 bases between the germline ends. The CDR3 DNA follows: TGTGCCAGCAGCTTGGATGCAGGGAGGGAGCAGTTCTTC. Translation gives CASSLDAGREQFF.

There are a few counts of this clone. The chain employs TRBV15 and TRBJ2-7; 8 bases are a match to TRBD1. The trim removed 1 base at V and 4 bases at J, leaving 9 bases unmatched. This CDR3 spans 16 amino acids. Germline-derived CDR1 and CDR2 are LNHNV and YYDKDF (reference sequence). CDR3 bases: TGTGCCACCAGCAGAGGATTGCAGGGGGCTGAATACGAGCAGTACTTC. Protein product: CATSRGLQGAEYEQYF. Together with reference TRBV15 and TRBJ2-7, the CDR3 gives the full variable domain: DAMVIQNPRYQVTQFGKPVTLSCSQTLNHNVMYWYQQKSSQAPKLLFHYYDKDFNNEADTPDNFQSRRPNTSFCFLDIRSPGLGDTAMYLCATSRGLQGAEYEQYFGPGTRLTVT.

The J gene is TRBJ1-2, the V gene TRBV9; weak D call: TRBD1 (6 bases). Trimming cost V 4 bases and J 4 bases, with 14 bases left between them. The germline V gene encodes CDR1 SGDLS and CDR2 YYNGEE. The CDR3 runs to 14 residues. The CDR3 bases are TGTGCCAGCAGCCTAGGGGGGGACCGCTATGGCTACACCTTC. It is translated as CASSLGGDRYGYTF.

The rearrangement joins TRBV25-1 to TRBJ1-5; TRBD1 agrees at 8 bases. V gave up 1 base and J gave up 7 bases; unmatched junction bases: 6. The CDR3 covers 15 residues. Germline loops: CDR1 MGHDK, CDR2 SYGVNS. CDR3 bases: TGTGCCAGCAGTGAATCAGGGGGCGCGGGACAGCCCCAGCATTTT. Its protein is CASSESGGAGQPQHF.

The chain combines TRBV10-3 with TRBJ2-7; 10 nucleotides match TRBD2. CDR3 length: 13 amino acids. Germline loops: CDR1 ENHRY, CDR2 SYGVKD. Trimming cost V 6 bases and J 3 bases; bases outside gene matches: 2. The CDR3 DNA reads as TGTGCCATCAGAGCTAGCGGGGGCTACGAGCAGTACTTC. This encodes CAIRASGGYEQYF.

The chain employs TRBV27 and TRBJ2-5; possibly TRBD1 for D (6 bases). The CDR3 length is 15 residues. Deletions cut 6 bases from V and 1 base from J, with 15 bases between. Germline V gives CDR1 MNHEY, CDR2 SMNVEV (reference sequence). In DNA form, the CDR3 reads TGTGCCAGCAGCCCATCCCGACAGGTCCAAGAGACCCAGTACTTC. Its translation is CASSPSRQVQETQYF.

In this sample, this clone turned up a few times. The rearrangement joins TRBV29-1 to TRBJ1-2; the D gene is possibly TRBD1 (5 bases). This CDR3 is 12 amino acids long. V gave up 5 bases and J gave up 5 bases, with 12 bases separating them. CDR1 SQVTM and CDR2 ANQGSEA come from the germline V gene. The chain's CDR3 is CSVYPGLYGYTF. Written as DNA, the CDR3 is TGCAGCGTTTATCCAGGGTTGTATGGCTACACCTTC. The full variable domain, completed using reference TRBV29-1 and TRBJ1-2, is SAVISQKPSRDICQRGTSLTIQCQVDSQVTMMFWYRQQPGQSLTLIATANQGSEATYESGFVIDKFPISRPNLTFSTLTVSNMSPEDSSIYLCSVYPGLYGYTFGSGTRLTVV.

The chain's CDR3 is CASSPGRTGTSHNEQFF. As DNA, the CDR3 is TGTGCCAGCAGCCCCGGCAGAACCGGGACTTCGCACAATGAGCAGTTCTTC. This chain joins TRBV9 and TRBJ2-1, with D maybe TRBD2 (6 bases). The germline V gene has CDR1 SGDLS and CDR2 YYNGEE. Trimming shortened V by 4 bases and J by 5 bases, and 22 bases separated the two germline ends. The CDR3 has 17 amino acids.

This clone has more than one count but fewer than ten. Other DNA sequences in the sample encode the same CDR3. This chain's CDR3 is CSVEDSYEQYF. The CDR3 DNA follows: TGCAGCGTTGAGGACAGCTACGAGCAGTACTTC. The chain joins TRBV29-1 to TRBJ2-7, with D maybe TRBD1 (6 bases). The CDR3 is 11 amino acids. The ends were cut back, 3 bases at V and 3 bases at J, with 6 bases in the middle. The germline CDR1 and CDR2 sequences are SQVTM and ANQGSEA.

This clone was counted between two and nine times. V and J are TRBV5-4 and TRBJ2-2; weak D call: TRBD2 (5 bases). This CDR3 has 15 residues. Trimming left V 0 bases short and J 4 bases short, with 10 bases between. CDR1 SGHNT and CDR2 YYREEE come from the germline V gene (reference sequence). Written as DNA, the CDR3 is TGTGCCAGCAGCTTGGCCAATGGAGGCACCGGGGAGCTGTTTTTT. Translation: CASSLANGGTGELFF.

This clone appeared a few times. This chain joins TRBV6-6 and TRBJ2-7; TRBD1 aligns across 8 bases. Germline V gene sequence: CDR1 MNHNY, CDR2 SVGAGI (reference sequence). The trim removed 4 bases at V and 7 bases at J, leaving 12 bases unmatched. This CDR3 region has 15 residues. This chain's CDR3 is CASSFDGTGTGEQYF. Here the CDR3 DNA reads TGTGCCAGCAGTTTCGACGGGACAGGAACGGGGGAGCAGTACTTC.

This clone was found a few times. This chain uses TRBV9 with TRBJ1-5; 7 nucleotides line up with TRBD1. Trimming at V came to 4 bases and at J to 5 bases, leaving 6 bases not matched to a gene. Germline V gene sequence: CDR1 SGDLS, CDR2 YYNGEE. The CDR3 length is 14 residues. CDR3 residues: CASSFTGDDQPQHF. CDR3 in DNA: TGTGCCAGCAGCTTCACAGGGGACGATCAGCCCCAGCATTTT.

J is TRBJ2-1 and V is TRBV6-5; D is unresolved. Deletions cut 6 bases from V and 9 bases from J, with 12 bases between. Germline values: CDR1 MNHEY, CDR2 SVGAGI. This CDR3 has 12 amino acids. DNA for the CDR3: TGTGCCAGCAGCTCAACCGTGGCTGAGCAGTTCTTC. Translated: CASSSTVAEQFF.

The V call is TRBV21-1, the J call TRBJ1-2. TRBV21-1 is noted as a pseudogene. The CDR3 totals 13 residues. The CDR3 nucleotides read TGTGCCAGCAGCAAAGGAGGAGGGAAGGGCTACACCTTC. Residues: CASSKGGGKGYTF.

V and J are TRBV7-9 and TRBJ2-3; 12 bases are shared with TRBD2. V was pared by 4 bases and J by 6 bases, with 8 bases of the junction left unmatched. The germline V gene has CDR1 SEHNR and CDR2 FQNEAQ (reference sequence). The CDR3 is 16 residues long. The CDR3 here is CASSSSSGRAGDTQYF. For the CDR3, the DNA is TGTGCCAGCAGCTCCTCTAGCGGGAGGGCCGGGGATACGCAGTATTTT.

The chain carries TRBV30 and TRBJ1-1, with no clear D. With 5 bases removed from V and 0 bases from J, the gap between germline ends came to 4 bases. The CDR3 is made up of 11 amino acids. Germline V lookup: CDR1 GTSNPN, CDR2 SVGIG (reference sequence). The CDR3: CAWLMNTEAFF. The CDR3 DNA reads TGTGCCTGGTTAATGAACACTGAAGCTTTCTTT.

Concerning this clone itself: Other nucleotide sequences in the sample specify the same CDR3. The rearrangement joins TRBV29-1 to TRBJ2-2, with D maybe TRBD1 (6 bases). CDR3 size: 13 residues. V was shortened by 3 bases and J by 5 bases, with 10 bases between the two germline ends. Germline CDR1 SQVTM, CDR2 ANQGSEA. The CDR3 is CSVDRGRTGELFF. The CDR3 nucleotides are TGCAGCGTTGACAGGGGTCGGACCGGGGAGCTGTTTTTT.

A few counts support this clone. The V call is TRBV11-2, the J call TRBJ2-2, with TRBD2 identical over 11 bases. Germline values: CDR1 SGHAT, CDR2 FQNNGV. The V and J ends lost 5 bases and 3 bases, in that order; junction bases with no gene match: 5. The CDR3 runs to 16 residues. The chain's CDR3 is CASSRTSGSYTGELFF. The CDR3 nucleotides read TGTGCCAGCAGCAGAACTAGCGGGAGCTACACCGGGGAGCTGTTTTTT. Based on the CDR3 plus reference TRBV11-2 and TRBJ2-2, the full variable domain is EAGVAQSPRYKIIEKRQSVAFWCNPISGHATLYWYQQILGQGPKLLIQFQNNGVVDDSQLPKDRFSAERLKGVDSTLKIQPAKLEDSAVYLCASSRTSGSYTGELFFGEGSRLTVL.

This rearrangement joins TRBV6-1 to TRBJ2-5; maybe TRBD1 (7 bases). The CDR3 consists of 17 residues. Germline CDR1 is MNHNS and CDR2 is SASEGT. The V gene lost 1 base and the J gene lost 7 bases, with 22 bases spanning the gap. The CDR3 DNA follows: TGTGCCAGCAGTGAAGGGAGAAGGCAGGGGGACTCGGGGACCCAGTACTTC. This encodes CASSEGRRQGDSGTQYF.